These T cell receptor beta chains were read from a single sample in a study of blood T cell repertoires in COVID-19. Here immunoSEQ multiplex PCR was the method, and the copy in TCRdb shows in-frame clones only, minus some. Here the sample spans about 44,000 clones, roughly 90% being singletons. Sequenced sample: peripheral blood. These receptors were obtained from a woman aged 80 or over in a cohort sampled during active or convalescent COVID-19. CDR3s include the opening cysteine and the closing phenylalanine or tryptophan. D genes are given only for firm matches. The size entry is marked missing in some rows and otherwise reads once, few, many or a size class.

-	TRBV7-2	-	TRBJ1-1	CASMVGRAGRAFF	TGTGCCAGCATGGTGGGCAGGGCCGGTAGAGCTTTCTTT
-	TRBV5-1	TRBD1	TRBJ1-4	CASSFTGATNEKLFF	TGCGCCAGCAGCTTTACAGGGGCAACTAATGAAAAACTGTTTTTT
-	TRBV5-4	TRBD1	TRBJ1-4	CASSPGQGREKLFF	TGTGCCAGCAGCCCGGGACAGGGCCGGGAAAAACTGTTTTTT
-	TRBV11-2	-	TRBJ1-4	CASSRGWKEEKLFF	TGTGCCAGCAGCCGGGGTTGGAAGGAGGAAAAACTGTTTTTT
-	TRBV2	TRBD2	TRBJ2-1	CASRPSGRADEQFF	TGTGCCAGCAGACCTAGCGGGAGGGCCGATGAGCAGTTCTTC
-	TRBV12-2	-	TRBJ2-5	CASRLVGETGLEGFQETQYF	TGTGCAAGTCGCTTAGTAGGGGAGACAGGACTAGAAGGGTTTCAAGAGACCCAGTACTTC
-	TRBV4-3	-	TRBJ2-5	CASSQVPEETQYF	TGCGCCAGCAGCCAAGTACCAGAAGAGACCCAGTACTTC
-	TRBV4-1	TRBD2	TRBJ2-2	CASSQEVELAGVTSTGELFF	TGCGCCAGCAGCCAAGAAGTAGAACTAGCGGGAGTAACAAGCACCGGGGAGCTGTTTTTT
few	TRBV6-5	TRBD1	TRBJ1-2	CASSHDRGYGYTF	TGTGCCAGCAGCCACGACAGGGGCTATGGCTACACCTTC
-	TRBV27	-	TRBJ2-5	CASSRRDYQETQYF	TGTGCCAGCAGTCGACGGGACTACCAAGAGACCCAGTACTTC
-	TRBV7-2	-	TRBJ2-1	CASSRTPSGQFF	TGTGCCAGCAGCCGAACTCCGTCGGGGCAGTTCTTC
-	TRBV7-2	-	TRBJ1-2	CASSFRDSQYGYTF	TGTGCCAGCAGCTTCCGGGACTCACAATATGGCTACACCTTC
-	TRBV5-1	-	TRBJ1-5	CASSPKLVRELNQPQHF	TGCGCCAGCAGCCCGAAGTTAGTGCGGGAACTCAATCAGCCCCAGCATTTT
-	TRBV12-3/TRBV12-4	-	TRBJ2-5	CASSFLVRETQYF	TGTGCCAGCAGTTTTTTGGTGCGGGAGACCCAGTACTTC
-	TRBV27	-	TRBJ1-2	CASSYRSTNYGYTF	TGTGCCAGCAGTTACAGGAGCACTAACTATGGCTACACCTTC
-	TRBV4-1	-	TRBJ1-1	CASSPRGFDKNTEAFF	TGCGCCAGCAGCCCCAGGGGCTTCGATAAGAACACTGAAGCTTTCTTT
-	TRBV5-1	TRBD1	TRBJ1-2	CASSPDRGRTYGYTF	TGCGCCAGCAGCCCTGACAGGGGGCGCACCTATGGCTACACCTTC
-	TRBV5-1	TRBD2	TRBJ2-7	CASSLVPAGGDEQYF	TGCGCCAGCAGCTTGGTCCCGGCGGGAGGCGACGAGCAGTACTTC
-	TRBV6-1	-	TRBJ1-1	CASSEVRVLVNTEAFF	TGTGCCAGCAGTGAAGTGAGGGTCTTGGTGAACACTGAAGCTTTCTTT
once	TRBV2	-	TRBJ2-3	CASGGMADTQYF	TGTGCCAGCGGGGGGATGGCAGATACGCAGTATTTT
-	TRBV18	-	TRBJ1-2	CASSPQGAYGYTF	TGTGCCAGCTCACCCCAGGGTGCCTATGGCTACACCTTC
-	TRBV6-5	-	TRBJ2-5	CASSWRAGRETQYF	TGTGCCAGCAGTTGGAGGGCGGGTCGGGAGACCCAGTACTTC
-	TRBV9	TRBD1	TRBJ1-4	CASSPRGQKNEKLFF	TGTGCCAGCAGCCCCCGGGGACAGAAGAATGAAAAACTGTTTTTT
-	TRBV19	TRBD2	TRBJ2-1	CASCNYAGGQVSNEQFF	TGTGCCAGTTGCAATTACGCGGGGGGGCAGGTATCCAATGAGCAGTTCTTC
-	TRBV11-3	TRBD2	TRBJ2-7	CASSLLAGNVEQYF	TGTGCCAGCAGCTTACTAGCGGGGAACGTCGAGCAGTACTTC
-	TRBV12-5	-	TRBJ1-1	CASGLGVRTEAFF	TGTGCTAGTGGTTTGGGCGTCCGGACTGAAGCTTTCTTT
-	TRBV7-7	-	TRBJ2-7	CASSSNGGPGAEQYF	TGTGCCAGCAGCTCTAATGGGGGCCCCGGAGCAGAGCAGTACTTC